Below, 13 T cell receptor beta chains from the same sample are listed, as sequenced in a study of PD-L1 blockade in urothelial cancer. The method was immunoSEQ multiplex PCR; TCRdb's version includes in-frame clones alone and lacks a portion of them. Of tens of thousands of clones in the sample, around 82% were seen once. This sample's time point: peripheral blood 6 weeks after treatment start. The sample was PBMCs, taken around atezolizumab (anti-PD-L1) treatment. These receptors originate from a man over 45 with urothelial cancer.

The V gene is TRBV30, the J gene TRBJ2-7; D is perhaps TRBD1 (6 bases). The CDR3 extends over 13 amino acids. Germline loops: CDR1 GTSNPN, CDR2 SVGIG (reference sequence). Deletions cut 0 bases from V and 9 bases from J, with 15 bases between. The CDR3 DNA reads TGTGCCTGGAGTGTACCTTTACTACAGGGGCAGTACTTC. Translated, it gives CAWSVPLLQGQYF. The variable domain in full, completed from reference TRBV30 and TRBJ2-7, reads SQTIHQWPATLVQPVGSPLSLECTVEGTSNPNLYWYRQAAGRGLQLLFYSVGIGQISSEVPQNLSASRPQDRQFILSSKKLLLSDSGFYLCAWSVPLLQGQYFGPGTRLTVT.

The V call is TRBV12-5, the J call TRBJ2-2; D is uncertain. The CDR3 runs to 15 residues. V was trimmed by 0 bases and J by 0 bases, leaving 5 bases between them. Germline V gene data show CDR1 as LGHNT and CDR2 as FRNRAP. CDR3 residues: CASGLVQPNTGELFF. The CDR3 nucleotides read TGTGCTAGTGGTTTGGTACAGCCGAACACCGGGGAGCTGTTTTTT.

The chain employs TRBV4-1 and TRBJ2-7; TRBD2 matches at 8 bases. Trimming took 5 bases from V and 2 from J; bases not matched to a gene: 8. Germline V CDR1 and CDR2: MGHRA, YSYEKL. The CDR3 is 15 amino acids. The CDR3 DNA reads TGCGCCAGCAGCGTAGGCACTAGCGGCGCCTACGAGCAGTACTTC. This gives the protein CASSVGTSGAYEQYF.

The V gene is TRBV27, the J gene TRBJ2-2, with D tentatively TRBD2 (6 bases). Germline assignment: CDR1 MNHEY and CDR2 SMNVEV (reference sequence). V was shortened by 2 bases and J by 3 bases, with 13 bases between the two germline ends. This CDR3 region has 16 residues. The CDR3 protein is CASSLRSGGYTGELFF. CDR3 nucleotide sequence: TGTGCCAGCAGTTTACGGTCTGGGGGGTACACCGGGGAGCTGTTTTTT.

This chain joins TRBV6-8 and TRBJ1-5; D might be TRBD1 (5 bases). The V gene lost 5 bases and the J gene lost 4 bases, with 21 bases spanning the gap. The CDR3 extends over 17 amino acids. Germline lookup yields CDR1 MNHGY and CDR2 SAAAGT. This CDR3 is CASSRPTGGGENQPQHF. The CDR3 DNA sequence: TGTGCCAGCAGTCGTCCGACTGGGGGAGGGGAAAATCAGCCCCAGCATTTT.

The chain combines TRBV7-2 with TRBJ2-7, with TRBD2 as a possible D gene (6 bases). V was pared by 2 bases and J by 3 bases, with 14 bases between. The germline gives CDR1 SGHTA, CDR2 FQGNSA. There are 15 residues in the CDR3. The CDR3 DNA reads as TGTGCCAGCAGCTTATCAGCGGGCTCCAACTACGAGCAGTACTTC. This translates into CASSLSAGSNYEQYF.

The chain recombines TRBV10-3 with TRBJ1-4, with D unclear. Germline V gives CDR1 ENHRY, CDR2 SYGVKD. The CDR3 covers 14 residues. V gave up 3 bases and J gave up 3 bases, with 8 bases separating them. CDR3 sequence (DNA): TGTGCCATCAGTGATGTGGGCGCTAATGAAAAACTGTTTTTT. Protein sequence: CAISDVGANEKLFF.

The chain joins TRBV13 to TRBJ2-7; the D gene is possibly TRBD2 (6 bases). The CDR3 loop spans 12 amino acids. Germline CDR1 PRHDT, CDR2 FYEKMQ (reference sequence). V was trimmed by 4 bases and J by 5 bases, leaving 9 bases between them. The CDR3 loop reads CASSSRRDEQYF. The CDR3 nucleotides are TGTGCCAGCAGCTCCCGGAGGGACGAGCAGTACTTC.

This chain links TRBV11-2 with TRBJ2-7; 7 nucleotides line up with TRBD2. The CDR3 spans 13 residues. The V gene end was trimmed by 6 bases and the J gene end by 2 bases; junction bases not matched to a gene: 4. CDR1 is SGHAT and CDR2 is FQNNGV in the germline V gene. The CDR3 coding sequence is TGTGCCAGCAGACCCGGACTAGCCTACGAGCAGTACTTC. This sequence encodes CASRPGLAYEQYF. The full variable domain, its missing parts supplied by reference TRBV11-2 and TRBJ2-7, is EAGVAQSPRYKIIEKRQSVAFWCNPISGHATLYWYQQILGQGPKLLIQFQNNGVVDDSQLPKDRFSAERLKGVDSTLKIQPAKLEDSAVYLCASRPGLAYEQYFGPGTRLTVT.

The J gene is TRBJ2-5, the V gene TRBV7-9; 13 nucleotides line up with TRBD2. There are 19 residues in the CDR3. V was clipped by 5 bases and J by 5 bases; unmatched bases: 17. The germline gives CDR1 SEHNR, CDR2 FQNEAQ (reference sequence). The CDR3 DNA sequence: TGTGCCAGCAGCGCCAGACTAGCGGGGGGTGAACCGGGCAGGGAGACCCAGTACTTC. It is translated as CASSARLAGGEPGRETQYF.

The V and J genes are TRBV7-9 and TRBJ2-1; possibly TRBD2 for D (5 bases). Trimming shortened V by 3 bases and J by 5 bases, and 14 bases separated the two germline ends. The CDR3 length is 15 residues. CDR1 is SEHNR, CDR2 FQNEAQ, per germline (reference sequence). CDR3 bases: TGTGCCAGCAGCTTGCCCACTAGAACCCACAATGAGCAGTTCTTC. This codes for CASSLPTRTHNEQFF. Filled out from reference TRBV7-9 and TRBJ2-1, the complete variable domain reads DTGVSQNPRHKITKRGQNVTFRCDPISEHNRLYWYRQTLGQGPEFLTYFQNEAQLEKSRLLSDRFSAERPKGSFSTLEIQRTEQGDSAMYLCASSLPTRTHNEQFFGPGTRLTVL.

The chain has TRBV7-6 and TRBJ2-3; 8 bases are shared with TRBD2. V dropped 3 bases and J dropped 0; count of bases not matched to a gene: 11. CDR1 is SGHVS, CDR2 FNYEAQ, per germline. There are 18 residues in the CDR3. The CDR3 protein is CASSFWTPLAASTDTQYF. CDR3 coding DNA: TGTGCCAGCAGCTTCTGGACACCACTAGCGGCTAGCACAGATACGCAGTATTTT.

This chain connects TRBV4-3 to TRBJ2-6, with unresolved D. Germline CDR1 is LGHNA and CDR2 is YSLEER. V lost 0 bases to trimming and J lost 1 base, with 7 bases between them. The CDR3 length is 16 residues. This chain's CDR3 is CASSQEVASGANVLTF. CDR3 nucleotides: TGCGCCAGCAGCCAAGAGGTGGCATCTGGGGCCAACGTCCTGACTTTC.